This T cell receptor beta chain was captured in a study of T cells in tumors after PD-1 blockade. In the study overall: A subset received ongoing vismodegib 150 mg daily alongside anti-PD-1 therapy.

Clones were sequenced by immunoSEQ multiplex PCR, and TCRdb holds only the in-frame ones, with some missing. This table holds about 19,000 clones, roughly 80% found once. CDR3 length: 13 residues. Germline assignment: CDR1 SNHLY and CDR2 FYNNEI. V lost 7 bases and J lost 12, with 19 bases in between. The V call is TRBV2, the J call TRBJ2-1, with D maybe TRBD2 (6 bases). The TCR sequence derives from a human donor with advanced basal cell or squamous cell carcinoma (not recorded which). This sample comprised PBMCs, obtained after anti-PD-1 therapy. Here the CDR3 DNA reads TGTGCCAGCAAAAGGGAGGCTGCAAGATGGCAGTTCTTC. Translated: CASKREAARWQFF.